A selection of T cell receptor beta chains follows, all from one sample in a study of CD8 T cells in ankylosing spondylitis. TCRdb reprocessed the 5' RACE reads via MiXCR and lists one record per CDR3 protein. The profile covers 350,000 to 450,000 distinct CDR3 sequences, with approximately 26% appearing a single time and roughly 0.8% taken by the ten largest. Sequenced input: blood, either unsorted or a sorted T cell fraction (not recorded which). These receptors came from a male donor with ankylosing spondylitis. CDR3s include the opening cysteine and the closing phenylalanine or tryptophan. Each record gives: J gene, D gene, clone size, V gene, CDR3 DNA, CDR3 protein. The D gene is left open where the match is weak. Where a row states a size, it is once, few, many or the class of an expanded clone; other rows omit it.

j_call: TRBJ2-7
d_call: .
clone_size: .
v_call: TRBV3-1
cdr3_nt: TGTGCCAGCAGCCAAGGGCCCTCCTACGAGCAGTACTTC
cdr3_aa: CASSQGPSYEQYF

j_call: TRBJ1-3
d_call: .
clone_size: few
v_call: TRBV11-2
cdr3_nt: TGTGCCAGCAGCCCCCCGGGGCACTCTGGAAACACCATATATTTT
cdr3_aa: CASSPPGHSGNTIYF

j_call: TRBJ2-1
d_call: .
clone_size: .
v_call: TRBV15
cdr3_nt: TGTGCCACCAGCAGAGGCATGGGACTCCTCAATGAGCAGTTCTTC
cdr3_aa: CATSRGMGLLNEQFF

j_call: TRBJ2-3
d_call: TRBD2
clone_size: .
v_call: TRBV20-1
cdr3_nt: TGCAGTGCTAGCCTACTAGCGGCAACGCAGTATTTT
cdr3_aa: CSASLLAATQYF

j_call: TRBJ1-4
d_call: .
clone_size: .
v_call: TRBV10-1
cdr3_nt: TGCGCCAGCAGTGAAAGTTTGAGGACCCTCGGGGAAAAACTGTTTTTT
cdr3_aa: CASSESLRTLGEKLFF

j_call: TRBJ2-1
d_call: TRBD2
clone_size: .
v_call: TRBV5-1
cdr3_nt: TGCGCCAGCAGCTTGGCTAGCGGGAGCCACAATGAGCAGTTCTTC
cdr3_aa: CASSLASGSHNEQFF

j_call: TRBJ2-5
d_call: .
clone_size: once
v_call: TRBV5-1
cdr3_nt: .
cdr3_aa: CASSFGSGGETQYF

j_call: TRBJ2-3
d_call: .
clone_size: few
v_call: TRBV5-1
cdr3_nt: TGCGCCAGCAGCTTGGACGGACAGCTGGCAGATACGCAGTATTTT
cdr3_aa: CASSLDGQLADTQYF

j_call: TRBJ2-2
d_call: .
clone_size: few
v_call: TRBV5-6
cdr3_nt: TGTGCCAGCAGCCCTCCACTTGACAGGGCGGGGGGGGAGCTGTTTTTT
cdr3_aa: CASSPPLDRAGGELFF

j_call: TRBJ1-5
d_call: .
clone_size: .
v_call: TRBV20-1
cdr3_nt: TGCAGTGCTAGTGAGGGGAATAGCAATCAGCCCCAGCATTTT
cdr3_aa: CSASEGNSNQPQHF

j_call: TRBJ2-2
d_call: TRBD2
clone_size: few
v_call: TRBV7-2
cdr3_nt: TGTGCCAGCAGCTTTGGACTAGCGGGATGGGGGGAGCTGTTTTTT
cdr3_aa: CASSFGLAGWGELFF

j_call: TRBJ1-4
d_call: .
clone_size: few
v_call: TRBV5-1
cdr3_nt: TGCGCCAGCAGCGCGGACAGTCCAACTAATGAAAAACTGTTTTTT
cdr3_aa: CASSADSPTNEKLFF

j_call: TRBJ1-1
d_call: .
clone_size: .
v_call: TRBV12-3/TRBV12-4
cdr3_nt: TGTGCCAGCAGTTTACAGCTAGGGATCACTGAAGCTTTCTTT
cdr3_aa: CASSLQLGITEAFF

j_call: TRBJ2-7
d_call: .
clone_size: few
v_call: TRBV18
cdr3_nt: TGTGCCAGCTCACCAGCGGGCCAGTTCCGGTACGAGCAGTACTTC
cdr3_aa: CASSPAGQFRYEQYF

j_call: TRBJ1-5
d_call: TRBD1
clone_size: .
v_call: TRBV7-2
cdr3_nt: TGTGCCAGCAGCTACGGACAGGGCAAGCAGCCCCAGCATTTT
cdr3_aa: CASSYGQGKQPQHF

j_call: TRBJ1-1
d_call: TRBD1
clone_size: .
v_call: TRBV12-3/TRBV12-4
cdr3_nt: TGTGCCAGCAGCCCAGGGGGCAAGGACACTGAAGCTTTCTTT
cdr3_aa: CASSPGGKDTEAFF

j_call: TRBJ2-3
d_call: TRBD2
clone_size: .
v_call: TRBV3-1
cdr3_nt: TGTGCCAGCAGCGTCGAAGCGGGAGCAGCCGATACGCAGTATTTT
cdr3_aa: CASSVEAGAADTQYF

j_call: TRBJ1-1
d_call: .
clone_size: .
v_call: TRBV5-1
cdr3_nt: TGCGCCAGCAGCTTGGGTACAAAAGGGACTGAAGCTTTCTTT
cdr3_aa: CASSLGTKGTEAFF